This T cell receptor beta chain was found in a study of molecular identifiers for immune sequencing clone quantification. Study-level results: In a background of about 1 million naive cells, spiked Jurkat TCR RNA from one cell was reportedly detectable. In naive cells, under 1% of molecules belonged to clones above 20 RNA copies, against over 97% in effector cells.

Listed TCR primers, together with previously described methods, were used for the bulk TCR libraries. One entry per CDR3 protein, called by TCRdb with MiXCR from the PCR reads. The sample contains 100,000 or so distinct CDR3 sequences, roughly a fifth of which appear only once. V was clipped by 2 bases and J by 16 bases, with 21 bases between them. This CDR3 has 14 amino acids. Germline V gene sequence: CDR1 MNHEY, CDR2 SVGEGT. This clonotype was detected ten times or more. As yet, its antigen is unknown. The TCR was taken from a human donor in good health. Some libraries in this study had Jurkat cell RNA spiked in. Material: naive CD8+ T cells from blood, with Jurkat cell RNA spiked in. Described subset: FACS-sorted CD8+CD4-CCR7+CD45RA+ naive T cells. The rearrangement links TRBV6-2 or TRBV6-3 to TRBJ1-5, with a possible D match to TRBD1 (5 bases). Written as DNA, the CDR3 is TGTGCCAGCAGTTACGTAGGTCCGACAGATGCCAGACATTTT. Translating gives CASSYVGPTDARHF.